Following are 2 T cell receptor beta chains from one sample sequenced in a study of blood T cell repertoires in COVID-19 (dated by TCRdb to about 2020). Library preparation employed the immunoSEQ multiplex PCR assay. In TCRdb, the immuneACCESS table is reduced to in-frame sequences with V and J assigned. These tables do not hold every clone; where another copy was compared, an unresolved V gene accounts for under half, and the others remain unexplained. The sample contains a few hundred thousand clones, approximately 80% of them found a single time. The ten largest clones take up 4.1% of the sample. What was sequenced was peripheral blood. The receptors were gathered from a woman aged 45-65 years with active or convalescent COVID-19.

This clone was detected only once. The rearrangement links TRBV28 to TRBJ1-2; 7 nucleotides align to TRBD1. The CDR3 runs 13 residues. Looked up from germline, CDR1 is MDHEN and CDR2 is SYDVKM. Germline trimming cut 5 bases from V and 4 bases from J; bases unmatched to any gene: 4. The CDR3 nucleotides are TGTGCCAGCAGTCGAGGGACAGCCTATGGCTACACCTTC. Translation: CASSRGTAYGYTF.

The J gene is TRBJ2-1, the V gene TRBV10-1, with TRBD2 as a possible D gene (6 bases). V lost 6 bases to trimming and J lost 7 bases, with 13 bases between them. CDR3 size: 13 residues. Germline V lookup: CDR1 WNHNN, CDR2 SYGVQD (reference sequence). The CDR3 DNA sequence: TGCGCCAGCAGGGGGGGAAGCTGGAATGAGCAGTTCTTC. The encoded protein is CASRGGSWNEQFF.